Listed below are T cell receptor beta chains from one sample, sequenced in a study of T cells after yellow fever vaccination. TCRdb reprocessed the 5' RACE reads with MiXCR, giving one entry per CDR3 protein. The data show roughly 340,000 distinct CDR3 sequences, 7.5% to 9% seen once. Sequencing was performed on PBMCs, taken on the day of the first yellow fever vaccination. These receptor sequences come from a man aged 18 to 29 who received the YFV17D yellow fever vaccine. The CDR3 runs from the conserved cysteine through the conserved F or W. The D gene is left open where the match is weak. A clone size is listed for some rows: how often the clone was seen (once, few, many), or a class if it is expanded.

CDR3 length: 15; J gene: TRBJ1-1; D gene: .; clone size: .; V gene: TRBV5-1; CDR3 protein: CASSSLNTGNTEAFF; CDR3 DNA: TGCGCCAGCAGCTCCCTAAATACAGGGAACACTGAAGCTTTCTTT
CDR3 length: 15; J gene: TRBJ2-3; D gene: .; clone size: .; V gene: TRBV6-1; CDR3 protein: CASRPPGTFTDTQYF; CDR3 DNA: TGTGCCAGCAGACCCCCGGGGACTTTCACAGATACGCAGTATTTT
CDR3 length: 15; J gene: TRBJ1-4; D gene: .; clone size: .; V gene: TRBV5-1; CDR3 protein: CASSSLTDSNEKLFF; CDR3 DNA: TGCGCCAGCAGCTCCTTGACAGACTCTAATGAAAAACTGTTTTTT
CDR3 length: 18; J gene: TRBJ2-3; D gene: TRBD2; clone size: many; V gene: TRBV20-1; CDR3 protein: CSARGSGTSGGGTDTQYF; CDR3 DNA: TGCAGTGCTAGAGGGTCCGGGACTAGCGGGGGGGGCACAGATACGCAGTATTTT
CDR3 length: 15; J gene: TRBJ2-1; D gene: TRBD2; clone size: .; V gene: TRBV7-3; CDR3 protein: CASSILAGSYNEQFF; CDR3 DNA: TGTGCCAGCAGCATCCTAGCGGGGTCCTACAATGAGCAGTTCTTC
CDR3 length: 15; J gene: TRBJ2-1; D gene: TRBD1; clone size: .; V gene: TRBV7-8; CDR3 protein: CASSYGQGRSDEQFF; CDR3 DNA: TGTGCCAGCAGCTATGGACAGGGTAGAAGCGATGAGCAGTTCTTC
CDR3 length: 13; J gene: TRBJ2-3; D gene: .; clone size: .; V gene: TRBV20-1; CDR3 protein: CSARVPGAHTQYF; CDR3 DNA: TGCAGTGCTAGAGTCCCGGGAGCCCATACGCAGTATTTT
CDR3 length: 15; J gene: TRBJ2-1; D gene: TRBD2; clone size: .; V gene: TRBV5-1; CDR3 protein: CASRRLAGGYNEQFF; CDR3 DNA: TGCGCCAGCAGGCGACTAGCGGGGGGGTACAATGAGCAGTTCTTC
CDR3 length: 15; J gene: TRBJ1-4; D gene: .; clone size: many; V gene: TRBV5-6; CDR3 protein: CASSLWAATNEKLFF; CDR3 DNA: TGTGCCAGCAGCTTGTGGGCAGCAACTAATGAAAAACTGTTTTTT
CDR3 length: 15; J gene: TRBJ2-2; D gene: .; clone size: .; V gene: TRBV7-2; CDR3 protein: CASRISSGVTGELFF; CDR3 DNA: TGTGCCAGCCGGATTTCTTCAGGGGTCACCGGGGAGCTGTTTTTT
CDR3 length: 13; J gene: TRBJ2-1; D gene: .; clone size: many; V gene: TRBV7-9; CDR3 protein: CASSLVGNNEQFF; CDR3 DNA: TGTGCCAGCAGCTTAGTGGGGAACAATGAGCAGTTCTTC
CDR3 length: 15; J gene: TRBJ2-7; D gene: TRBD1; clone size: few; V gene: TRBV9; CDR3 protein: CASSVEPGGRYEQYF; CDR3 DNA: TGTGCCAGCAGCGTAGAGCCAGGGGGAAGATACGAGCAGTACTTC
CDR3 length: 15; J gene: TRBJ2-1; D gene: TRBD2; clone size: few; V gene: TRBV30; CDR3 protein: CAWTAGLAGYNEQFF; CDR3 DNA: TGTGCCTGGACTGCAGGACTAGCGGGATACAATGAGCAGTTCTTC
CDR3 length: 20; J gene: TRBJ1-4; D gene: .; clone size: few; V gene: TRBV4-3; CDR3 protein: CASSQGFTDRGISTNEKLFF; CDR3 DNA: TGCGCCAGCAGCCAAGGGTTCACCGACCGGGGGATCAGTACTAATGAAAAACTGTTTTTT
CDR3 length: 14; J gene: TRBJ2-5; D gene: TRBD1; clone size: .; V gene: TRBV12-3/TRBV12-4; CDR3 protein: CASSPGTGVETQYF; CDR3 DNA: TGTGCCAGCAGTCCCGGGACAGGGGTGGAGACCCAGTACTTC
CDR3 length: 14; J gene: TRBJ1-2; D gene: .; clone size: many; V gene: TRBV27; CDR3 protein: CASSTWGGRAGYTF; CDR3 DNA: TGTGCCAGCTCAACCTGGGGGGGCAGGGCGGGCTACACCTTC
CDR3 length: 16; J gene: TRBJ1-1; D gene: .; clone size: .; V gene: TRBV5-1; CDR3 protein: CASSLNPRGGSTEAFF; CDR3 DNA: TGCGCCAGCAGCTTGAACCCCAGGGGCGGGAGCACTGAAGCTTTCTTT
CDR3 length: 17; J gene: TRBJ2-3; D gene: TRBD2; clone size: .; V gene: TRBV4-2; CDR3 protein: CASSQAGLAGTVGSQYF; CDR3 DNA: TGTGCCAGCAGCCAAGCTGGACTAGCGGGGACCGTCGGGTCGCAGTATTTT
CDR3 length: 13; J gene: TRBJ1-1; D gene: TRBD1; clone size: few; V gene: TRBV5-1; CDR3 protein: CASSGTGDTEAFF; CDR3 DNA: TGCGCCAGCAGTGGGACAGGGGACACTGAAGCTTTCTTT
CDR3 length: 16; J gene: TRBJ1-6; D gene: .; clone size: .; V gene: TRBV6-2/TRBV6-3; CDR3 protein: CASSWDPGAANSPLHF; CDR3 DNA: TGTGCCAGCAGTTGGGATCCCGGGGCAGCGAATTCACCCCTCCACTTT
CDR3 length: 13; J gene: TRBJ2-1; D gene: .; clone size: .; V gene: TRBV11-2; CDR3 protein: CASSLDLVGEQFF; CDR3 DNA: TGTGCCAGCAGCTTAGACCTAGTTGGTGAGCAGTTCTTC
CDR3 length: 13; J gene: TRBJ2-2; D gene: .; clone size: .; V gene: TRBV7-8; CDR3 protein: CASSLVGPRELFF; CDR3 DNA: TGTGCCAGCAGCTTAGTGGGGCCCAGGGAGCTGTTTTTT
CDR3 length: 18; J gene: TRBJ1-1; D gene: TRBD1; clone size: .; V gene: TRBV5-1; CDR3 protein: CASSLVYGGTGGDTEAFF; CDR3 DNA: TGCGCCAGCAGCTTGGTTTATGGCGGAACAGGGGGCGACACTGAAGCTTTCTTT
CDR3 length: 15; J gene: TRBJ2-7; D gene: TRBD1; clone size: .; V gene: TRBV29-1; CDR3 protein: CSVEKLGQGRYEQYF; CDR3 DNA: TGCAGCGTTGAAAAGCTGGGACAGGGGCGCTACGAGCAGTACTTC
CDR3 length: 13; J gene: TRBJ1-1; D gene: TRBD1; clone size: .; V gene: TRBV20-1; CDR3 protein: CSAWGQTNTEAFF; CDR3 DNA: TGCAGTGCTTGGGGACAGACCAACACTGAAGCTTTCTTT
CDR3 length: 16; J gene: TRBJ2-7; D gene: .; clone size: many; V gene: TRBV5-1; CDR3 protein: CASSFTTARKAYEQYF; CDR3 DNA: TGCGCCAGCAGCTTTACAACAGCGCGAAAGGCCTACGAGCAGTACTTC
CDR3 length: 14; J gene: TRBJ1-4; D gene: .; clone size: .; V gene: TRBV12-3/TRBV12-4; CDR3 protein: CASSFPGLNEKLFF; CDR3 DNA: TGTGCCAGCAGTTTCCCAGGGCTTAATGAAAAACTGTTTTTT
CDR3 length: 14; J gene: TRBJ2-3; D gene: .; clone size: few; V gene: TRBV15; CDR3 protein: CATSRDRGADTQYF; CDR3 DNA: TGTGCCACCAGCAGAGACAGGGGGGCAGATACGCAGTATTTT
CDR3 length: 17; J gene: TRBJ2-5; D gene: .; clone size: few; V gene: TRBV6-2/TRBV6-3; CDR3 protein: CASSYGRMAGTGETQYF; CDR3 DNA: TGTGCCAGCAGTTACGGGCGAATGGCGGGGACGGGAGAGACCCAGTACTTC
CDR3 length: 14; J gene: TRBJ2-1; D gene: .; clone size: few; V gene: TRBV3-1; CDR3 protein: CASSQDGLDYQSFF; CDR3 DNA: TGTGCCAGCAGCCAAGACGGCTTGGACTACCAGTCGTTCTTC
CDR3 length: 16; J gene: TRBJ1-5; D gene: .; clone size: .; V gene: TRBV7-2; CDR3 protein: CASSLYPGRSGQPQHF; CDR3 DNA: TGTGCCAGCAGCCTCTACCCCGGAAGGAGCGGACAGCCCCAGCATTTT
CDR3 length: 13; J gene: TRBJ2-7; D gene: .; clone size: .; V gene: TRBV15; CDR3 protein: CATSRDLEREQYF; CDR3 DNA: TGTGCCACCAGCAGAGATCTTGAACGCGAGCAGTACTTC
CDR3 length: 13; J gene: TRBJ1-1; D gene: TRBD1; clone size: .; V gene: TRBV29-1; CDR3 protein: CSLVPGQGSEAFF; CDR3 DNA: TGCAGCTTAGTCCCGGGACAGGGGTCTGAAGCTTTCTTT
CDR3 length: 18; J gene: TRBJ2-2; D gene: .; clone size: .; V gene: TRBV6-5; CDR3 protein: CASSYLGQGLANTGELFF; CDR3 DNA: TGTGCCAGCAGTTACCTGGGACAGGGACTAGCGAACACCGGGGAGCTGTTTTTT
CDR3 length: 15; J gene: TRBJ2-7; D gene: TRBD1; clone size: few; V gene: TRBV25-1; CDR3 protein: CASSLPGQGVGEQYF; CDR3 DNA: TGTGCCAGCAGTCTACCGGGACAGGGGGTGGGCGAGCAGTACTTC
CDR3 length: 13; J gene: TRBJ2-7; D gene: .; clone size: .; V gene: TRBV6-1; CDR3 protein: CASRARGGYEQYF; CDR3 DNA: TGTGCCAGCAGGGCCAGGGGAGGCTACGAGCAGTACTTC
CDR3 length: 12; J gene: TRBJ2-3; D gene: .; clone size: .; V gene: TRBV4-1; CDR3 protein: CASSQELHLMHF; CDR3 DNA: TGCGCCAGCAGCCAAGAGCTCCACCTGATGCATTTT
CDR3 length: 13; J gene: TRBJ1-5; D gene: TRBD1; clone size: many; V gene: TRBV10-3; CDR3 protein: CAIRTGADQPQHF; CDR3 DNA: TGTGCCATCAGGACAGGGGCCGATCAGCCCCAGCATTTT
CDR3 length: 14; J gene: TRBJ1-1; D gene: TRBD1; clone size: few; V gene: TRBV20-1; CDR3 protein: CSAPRQGAITEAFF; CDR3 DNA: TGCAGTGCTCCTCGACAGGGGGCGATTACTGAAGCTTTCTTT
CDR3 length: 12; J gene: TRBJ2-5; D gene: .; clone size: many; V gene: TRBV20-1; CDR3 protein: CSAMTSGETQYF; CDR3 DNA: TGCAGTGCTATGACTAGTGGGGAGACCCAGTACTTC
CDR3 length: 15; J gene: TRBJ1-6; D gene: .; clone size: few; V gene: TRBV4-1; CDR3 protein: CASSQVMASDSPLHF; CDR3 DNA: TGCGCCAGCAGCCAGGTCATGGCCTCAGATTCACCCCTCCACTTT
CDR3 length: 17; J gene: TRBJ2-1; D gene: .; clone size: few; V gene: TRBV4-3; CDR3 protein: CASSPSAGTPRYNEQFF; CDR3 DNA: TGCGCCAGCAGCCCAAGCGCCGGGACACCTAGGTACAATGAGCAGTTCTTC